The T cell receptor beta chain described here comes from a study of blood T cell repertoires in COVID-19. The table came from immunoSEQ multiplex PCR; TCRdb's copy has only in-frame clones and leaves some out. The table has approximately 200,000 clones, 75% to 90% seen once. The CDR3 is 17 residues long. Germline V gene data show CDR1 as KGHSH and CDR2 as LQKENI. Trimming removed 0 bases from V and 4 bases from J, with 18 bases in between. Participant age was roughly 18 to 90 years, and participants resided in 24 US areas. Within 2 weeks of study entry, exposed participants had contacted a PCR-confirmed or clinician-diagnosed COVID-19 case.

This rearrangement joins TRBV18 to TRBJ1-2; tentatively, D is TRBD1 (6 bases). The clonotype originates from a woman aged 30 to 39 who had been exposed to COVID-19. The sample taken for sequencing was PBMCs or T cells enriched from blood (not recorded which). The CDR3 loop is CASSPPGDIGFLYGYTF. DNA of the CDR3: TGTGCCAGCTCACCACCCGGGGACATAGGATTCCTCTATGGCTACACCTTC.